This T cell receptor (beta chain) was profiled in a study of identical twins. Study results and caveats: Monozygotic twin pairs showed more out-of-frame TCR alpha sharing than models estimated.

TCRdb fed the 5' RACE reads into MiXCR, producing one record per CDR3 protein. The data contain fewer than 250,000 distinct CDR3 sequences, approximately 7% of them singletons. Only a few counts were recorded for this clonotype. Antigen specificity is unknown. The CDR3 runs to 14 residues. Germline-derived CDR1 and CDR2 are MGHDK and SYGVNS. V shed 3 bases and J shed 10 bases, with 17 bases lying between them. The same sample was also studied in work on yellow fever vaccine responses in identical twins.

The receptor comes from a woman under 30 in good health. This chain joins TRBV25-1 and TRBJ2-3; D possibly corresponds to TRBD2 (6 bases). Specimen: memory (CD45RO+) T cells sorted from blood. The CDR3 region is CASSDWGGPVSQYF. The CDR3 DNA is TGTGCCAGCAGTGATTGGGGAGGCCCCGTCTCGCAGTATTTT.